A single sample is the source of the 4 T cell receptor beta chains below, sequenced in a study of human T cells and chemical hapten exposure. TCRdb itself ran the RACE reads through MiXCR, one entry per CDR3 protein. Seen here are about 360,000 distinct CDR3 sequences, roughly 4.8% observed once, and the top ten hold 2% to 2.5%. This sample's time point: patch test 1, 2 weeks after DPC sensitization. Treatment defined: therapeutic diphenylcyclopropenone sensitization with weekly scalp DPC. The specimen was whole blood, collected in connection with sensitization to the hapten diphenylcyclopropenone (DPC). The source of these receptors is a woman aged 45 to 65 with alopecia areata. Some clones in this sample may be carry-over from other donors' samples.

This clonotype was counted many times. The chain links TRBV6-5 to TRBJ2-1; perhaps TRBD2 as D (5 bases). Per germline, CDR1 MNHEY and CDR2 SVGAGI. V was pared by 5 bases and J by 10 bases, with 18 bases between. There are 14 residues in the CDR3. CDR3 in amino acids: CASSLGRTPGEQFF. The CDR3 DNA is TGTGCCAGCAGTCTAGGTCGAACTCCGGGAGAGCAGTTCTTC.

This clonotype was seen a handful of times. V is TRBV7-3 and J is TRBJ1-2, with TRBD1 as a possible D gene (5 bases). CDR3 length: 19 residues. Per germline, CDR1 SGHTA and CDR2 FQGTGA. Trimming stripped 5 bases from V and 1 base from J, with 26 bases between. CDR3 in DNA: TGTGCCAGCAGCATCCCGGGCGGTGGCAGGGCGGGTAGTAACTATGGCTACACCTTC. Protein product: CASSIPGGGRAGSNYGYTF.

The sample holds many counts of this clonotype. The chain employs TRBV6-2 or TRBV6-3 and TRBJ2-7, with a possible D match to TRBD1 (5 bases). In germline, CDR1 is MNHEY, CDR2 SVGEGT. The CDR3 totals 12 residues. V was cut by 2 bases and J by 5 bases, with 7 bases left in between. CDR3 sequence reads: CASSYGANEQYF. The CDR3 coding sequence is TGTGCCAGCAGTTACGGGGCTAACGAGCAGTACTTC.

The CDR3 is CASTASNTEAFF. The DNA for the CDR3 is TGTGCCAGCACCGCTTCGAACACTGAAGCTTTCTTT. The V gene is TRBV2, the J gene TRBJ1-1; D unresolved. The CDR3 sequence is 12 residues long. V gave up 7 bases and J gave up 1 base, with 7 bases separating them. From germline, CDR1 is SNHLY and CDR2 FYNNEI. The full variable domain, completed using reference TRBV2 and TRBJ1-1, is EPEVTQTPSHQVTQMGQEVILRCVPISNHLYFYWYRQILGQKVEFLVSFYNNEISEKSEIFDDQFSVERPDGSNFTLKIRSTKLEDSAMYFCASTASNTEAFFGQGTRLTVV.